The rows below give T cell receptor beta chains drawn from one sample of a study of identical twins. TCRdb reprocessed the 5' RACE reads with MiXCR, giving one entry per CDR3 protein. Among about 690,000 distinct CDR3 sequences, 6.1% were seen once, and the ten largest hold approximately 2%. Sequenced input: naive T cells sorted from blood. These receptors were taken from a young man in good health. Both conserved end residues are part of each CDR3. The D gene is left open where the match is weak. The size of a clone is reported for some rows only, either as once, few or many, or as a class for expanded clones.

>few|TRBD2|TRBJ2-1|TRBV30
TGTGCCTGGAGTGTAGCGGGAGCCCTCTACAATGAGCAGTTCTTC
CAWSVAGALYNEQFF
>many|-|TRBJ2-1|TRBV24-1
TGTGCCACCAGTGATTTGTCCCGGGGTCGGTTCTTC
CATSDLSRGRFF
>many|TRBD2|TRBJ2-1|TRBV20-1
TGCAGTGCCTTTCGACTAGCGGGAGGGGATGAGCAGTTCTTC
CSAFRLAGGDEQFF
>-|-|TRBJ2-1|TRBV14
TGTGCCAGCAGCGGAGAGGTGTGGCAGATGTTCTTC
CASSGEVWQMFF
>many|-|TRBJ2-7|TRBV27
TGTGCCAGCGGGGTCCACTACGAGCAGTACTTC
CASGVHYEQYF
>many|TRBD2|TRBJ2-1|TRBV28
TGTGCCAGCAGTCCCTCAACTAGCGGGCCCTACAATGAGCAGTTCTTC
CASSPSTSGPYNEQFF
>many|TRBD2|TRBJ2-1|TRBV12-3/TRBV12-4
TGTGCCAGCCGCTCATCCGGGACTAGCGTATGGCATGAGCAGTTCTTC
CASRSSGTSVWHEQFF
>-|TRBD2|TRBJ2-1|TRBV6-2/TRBV6-3
TGTGCCAGCAGTGCGGGACTAGCGGGATATGATGAGCAGTTCTTC
CASSAGLAGYDEQFF
>-|TRBD2|TRBJ2-3|TRBV20-1
TGCAGTGCTAGAGGGGGTAGCGGGAGTGCGGATACGCAGTATTTT
CSARGGSGSADTQYF
>few|-|TRBJ2-6|TRBV28
TGTGCCAGCAGCTCATCGTACGGGGGTTCTGGGGCCAACGTCCTGACTTTC
CASSSSYGGSGANVLTF